The sequence of this T cell receptor beta chain was determined in a study of technical replicates of blood from several donors. Data came from immunoSEQ multiplex PCR; TCRdb stores just in-frame clones and leaves some out. Among some 80,000 clones listed, almost 96% were seen once. The TCR originated in a human donor in good health. The sequenced material came from T cells isolated from PBMCs.

The CDR3 region is CASSPLYSTSSYEQYF. The CDR3 coding sequence is TGTGCCAGCAGCCCGTTATATTCGACAAGCTCCTACGAGCAGTACTTC. V usage is TRBV7-9 and J usage is TRBJ2-7, with D unresolved. The V end was cut by 5 bases, the J end by 0 bases, with 17 bases between. CDR3 length: 16 amino acids. Germline lookup yields CDR1 SEHNR and CDR2 FQNEAQ (reference sequence).